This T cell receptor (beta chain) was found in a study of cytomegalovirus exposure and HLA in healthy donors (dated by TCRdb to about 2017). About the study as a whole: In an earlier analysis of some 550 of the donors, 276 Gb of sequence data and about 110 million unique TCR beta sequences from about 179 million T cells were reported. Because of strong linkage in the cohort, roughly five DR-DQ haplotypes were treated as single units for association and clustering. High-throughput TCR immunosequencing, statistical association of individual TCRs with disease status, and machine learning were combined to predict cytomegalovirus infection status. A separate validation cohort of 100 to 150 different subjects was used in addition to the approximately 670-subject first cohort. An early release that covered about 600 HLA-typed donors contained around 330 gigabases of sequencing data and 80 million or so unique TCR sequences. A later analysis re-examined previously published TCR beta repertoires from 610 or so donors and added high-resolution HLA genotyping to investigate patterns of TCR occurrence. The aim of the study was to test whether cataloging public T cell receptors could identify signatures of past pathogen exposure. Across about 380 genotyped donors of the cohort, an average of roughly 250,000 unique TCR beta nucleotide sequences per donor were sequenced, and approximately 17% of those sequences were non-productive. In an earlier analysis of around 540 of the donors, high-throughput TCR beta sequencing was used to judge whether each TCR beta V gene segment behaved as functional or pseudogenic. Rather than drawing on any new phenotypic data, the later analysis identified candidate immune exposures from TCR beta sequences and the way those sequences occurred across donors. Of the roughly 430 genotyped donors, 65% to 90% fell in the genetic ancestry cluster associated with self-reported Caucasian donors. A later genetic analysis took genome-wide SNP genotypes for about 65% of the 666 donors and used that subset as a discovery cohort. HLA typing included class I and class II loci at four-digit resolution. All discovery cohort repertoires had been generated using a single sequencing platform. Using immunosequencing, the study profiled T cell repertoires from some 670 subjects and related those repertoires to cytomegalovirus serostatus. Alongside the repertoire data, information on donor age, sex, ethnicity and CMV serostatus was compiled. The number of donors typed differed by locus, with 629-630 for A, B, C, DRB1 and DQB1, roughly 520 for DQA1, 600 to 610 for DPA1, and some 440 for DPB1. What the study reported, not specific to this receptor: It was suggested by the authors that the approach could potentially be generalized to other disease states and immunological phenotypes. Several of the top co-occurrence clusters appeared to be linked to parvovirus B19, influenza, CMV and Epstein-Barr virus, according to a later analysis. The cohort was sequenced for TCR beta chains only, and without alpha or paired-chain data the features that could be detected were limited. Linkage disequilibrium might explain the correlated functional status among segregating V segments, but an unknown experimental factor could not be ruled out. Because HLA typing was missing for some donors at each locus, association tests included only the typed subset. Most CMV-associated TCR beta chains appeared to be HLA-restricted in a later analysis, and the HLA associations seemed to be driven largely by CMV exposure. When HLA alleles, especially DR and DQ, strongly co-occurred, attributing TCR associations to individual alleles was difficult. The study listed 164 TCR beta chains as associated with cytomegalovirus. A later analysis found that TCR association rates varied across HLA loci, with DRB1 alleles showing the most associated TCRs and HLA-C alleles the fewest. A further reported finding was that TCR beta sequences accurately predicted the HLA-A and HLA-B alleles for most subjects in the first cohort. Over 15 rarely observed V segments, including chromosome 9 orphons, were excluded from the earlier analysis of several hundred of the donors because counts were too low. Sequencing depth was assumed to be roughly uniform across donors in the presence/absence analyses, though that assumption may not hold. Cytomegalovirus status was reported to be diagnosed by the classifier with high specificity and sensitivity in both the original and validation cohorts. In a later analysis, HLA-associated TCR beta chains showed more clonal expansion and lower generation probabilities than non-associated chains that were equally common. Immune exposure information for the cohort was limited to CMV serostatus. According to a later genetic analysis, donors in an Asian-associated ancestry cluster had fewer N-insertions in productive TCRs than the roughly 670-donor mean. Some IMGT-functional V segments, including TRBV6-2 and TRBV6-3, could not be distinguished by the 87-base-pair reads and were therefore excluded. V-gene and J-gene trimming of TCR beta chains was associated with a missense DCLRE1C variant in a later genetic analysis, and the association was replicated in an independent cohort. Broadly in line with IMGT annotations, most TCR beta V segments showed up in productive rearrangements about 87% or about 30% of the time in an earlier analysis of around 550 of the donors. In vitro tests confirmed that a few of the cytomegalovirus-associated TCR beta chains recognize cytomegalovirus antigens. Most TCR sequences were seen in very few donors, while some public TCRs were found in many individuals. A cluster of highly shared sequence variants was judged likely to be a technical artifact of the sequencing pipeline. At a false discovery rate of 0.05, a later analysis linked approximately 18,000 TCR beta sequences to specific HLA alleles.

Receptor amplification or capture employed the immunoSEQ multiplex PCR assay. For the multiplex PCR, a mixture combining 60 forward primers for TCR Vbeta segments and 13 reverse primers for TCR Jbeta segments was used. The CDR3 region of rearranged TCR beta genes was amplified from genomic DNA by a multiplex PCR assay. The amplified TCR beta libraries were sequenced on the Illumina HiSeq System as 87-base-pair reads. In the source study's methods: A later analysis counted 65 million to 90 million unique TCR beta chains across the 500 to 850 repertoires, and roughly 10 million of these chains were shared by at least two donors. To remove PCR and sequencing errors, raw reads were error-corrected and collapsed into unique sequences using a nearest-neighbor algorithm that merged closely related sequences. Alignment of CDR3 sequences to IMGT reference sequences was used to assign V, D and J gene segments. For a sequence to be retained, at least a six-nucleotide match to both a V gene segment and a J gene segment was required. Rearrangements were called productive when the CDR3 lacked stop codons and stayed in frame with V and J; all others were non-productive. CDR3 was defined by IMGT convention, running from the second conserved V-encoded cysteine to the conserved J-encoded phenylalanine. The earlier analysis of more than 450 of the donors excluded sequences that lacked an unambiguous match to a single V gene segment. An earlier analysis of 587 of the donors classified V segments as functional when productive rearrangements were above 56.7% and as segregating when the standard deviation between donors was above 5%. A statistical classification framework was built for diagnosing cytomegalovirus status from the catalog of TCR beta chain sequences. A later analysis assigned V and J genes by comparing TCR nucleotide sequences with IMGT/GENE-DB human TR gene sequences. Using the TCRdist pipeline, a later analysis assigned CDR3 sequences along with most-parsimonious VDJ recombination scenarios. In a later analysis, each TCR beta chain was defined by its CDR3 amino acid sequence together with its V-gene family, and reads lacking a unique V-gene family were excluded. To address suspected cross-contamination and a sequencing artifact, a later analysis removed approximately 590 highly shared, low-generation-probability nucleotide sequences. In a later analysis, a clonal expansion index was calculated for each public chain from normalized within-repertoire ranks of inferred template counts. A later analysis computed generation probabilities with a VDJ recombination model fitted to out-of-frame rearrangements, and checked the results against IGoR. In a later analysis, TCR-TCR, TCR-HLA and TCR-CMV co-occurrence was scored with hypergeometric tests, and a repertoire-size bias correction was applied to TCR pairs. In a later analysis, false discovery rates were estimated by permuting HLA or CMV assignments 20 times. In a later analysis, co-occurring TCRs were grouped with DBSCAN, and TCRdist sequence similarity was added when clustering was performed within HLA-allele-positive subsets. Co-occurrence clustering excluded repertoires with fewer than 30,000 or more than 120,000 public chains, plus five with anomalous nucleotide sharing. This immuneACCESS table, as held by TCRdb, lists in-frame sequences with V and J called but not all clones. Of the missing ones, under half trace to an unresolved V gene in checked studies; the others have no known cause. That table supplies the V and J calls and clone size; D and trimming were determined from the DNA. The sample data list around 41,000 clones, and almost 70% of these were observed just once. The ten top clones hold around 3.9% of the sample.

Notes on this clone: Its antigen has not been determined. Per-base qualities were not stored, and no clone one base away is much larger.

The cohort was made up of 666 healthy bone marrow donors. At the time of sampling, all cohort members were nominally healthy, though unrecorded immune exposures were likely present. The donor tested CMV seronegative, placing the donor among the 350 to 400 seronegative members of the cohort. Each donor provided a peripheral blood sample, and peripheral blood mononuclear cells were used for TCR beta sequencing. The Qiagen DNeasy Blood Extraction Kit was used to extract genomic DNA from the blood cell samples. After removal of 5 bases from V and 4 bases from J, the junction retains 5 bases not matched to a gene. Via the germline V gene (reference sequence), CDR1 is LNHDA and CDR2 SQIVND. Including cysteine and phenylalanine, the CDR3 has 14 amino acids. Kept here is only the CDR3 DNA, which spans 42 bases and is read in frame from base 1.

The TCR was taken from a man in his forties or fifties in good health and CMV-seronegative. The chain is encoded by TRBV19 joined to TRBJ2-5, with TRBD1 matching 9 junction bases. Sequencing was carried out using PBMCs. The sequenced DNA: TGTGCCAGTAGTCCCCGGGACAGGGTAGAGACCCAGTACTTC. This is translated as CASSPRDRVETQYF.